These 24 T cell receptor beta chains were all obtained from the same sample, sequenced in a study of molecular identifiers for immune sequencing clone quantification. TCRdb reprocessed the PCR reads with MiXCR, giving one entry per CDR3 protein. The sample shows about 640,000 distinct CDR3 sequences, just under 20% of them seen only once. The sample consisted of naive CD8+ T cells from blood, with Jurkat cell RNA spiked in. Sample subset: FACS-sorted CD8+CD4-CCR7+CD45RA+ naive T cells. These receptors all stem from a human donor in good health. Some libraries in this study had Jurkat cell RNA spiked in.

The table lists this clonotype with many counts. V is TRBV12-3 or TRBV12-4 and J is TRBJ2-2; TRBD1 matches 7 bases. This CDR3 region has 18 residues. The V gene end was trimmed by 8 bases and the J gene end by 1 base; junction bases not matched to a gene: 16. DNA for the CDR3: TGTGCCAGCGTACCCGGGACAGAGACCATACGGAACACCGGGGAGCTGTTTTTT. Translating it yields CASVPGTETIRNTGELFF.

The CDR3, as DNA: TGTGCCAGCAGTTTCCCAGGACAGGGGGCTGTCTACGAGCAGTACTTC. This encodes CASSFPGQGAVYEQYF. This chain joins TRBV6-2 or TRBV6-3 and TRBJ2-7; 11 nucleotides line up with TRBD1. The V segment lost 4 bases and the J segment 3 bases; nucleotides outside the gene matches: 8. The CDR3 totals 16 residues. Germline CDR1 is MNHEY and CDR2 is SVGEGT.

This clonotype has a count of ten or more. DNA for the CDR3: TGTGCCAGCAGCTTAGGCGTGGGGGAAGAGACCCAGTACTTC. Its translation: CASSLGVGEETQYF. The chain employs TRBV7-9 and TRBJ2-5; perhaps D is TRBD1 or TRBD2 (5 bases each). The germline CDR1 and CDR2 sequences are SEHNR and FQNEAQ (reference sequence). There are 14 residues in the CDR3. Deletions cut 1 base from V and 3 bases from J, with 9 bases between.

J is TRBJ2-1 and V is TRBV19; the D gene is possibly TRBD1 (6 bases). The CDR3 has 13 residues. The germline CDR1 and CDR2 sequences are LNHDA and SQIVND (reference sequence). Trimming left V 3 bases short and J 5 bases short, with 8 bases between. The CDR3 reads CASSMDSNNEQFF. The CDR3 nucleotides read TGTGCCAGTAGTATGGACAGTAACAATGAGCAGTTCTTC.

About this clonotype: This may arise from a read error, as a much more abundant clone is one base away. Since no conserved phenylalanine or tryptophan closes the CDR3, a read error is the likely cause. The chain employs TRBV5-4 and TRBJ1-2, with D uncertain. Germline V lookup: CDR1 SGHNT, CDR2 YYREEE (reference sequence). With 1 base removed from V and 2 bases from J, the gap between germline ends came to 9 bases. The CDR3 length is 14 residues. CDR3 bases: TGTGCCAGCAGCTTGAGAGGCAGCAACTATGGCTACACCCTC. This codes for CASSLRGSNYGYTL.

The sample holds many counts of this clonotype. The V and J genes are TRBV28 and TRBJ1-5, with 10 bases matching TRBD1. The germline V gene encodes CDR1 MDHEN and CDR2 SYDVKM. Trimming at V came to 5 bases and at J to 7 bases, leaving 2 bases not matched to a gene. The CDR3 spans 13 residues. The CDR3 spells CASSDRGQQPQHF. For the CDR3, the DNA is TGTGCCAGCAGTGACAGGGGGCAACAGCCCCAGCATTTT.

A note on this clonotype: This sequence may be a read error, since a much larger clone differs from it by one base. The rearrangement uses TRBV14 and TRBJ2-5, with 10 bases that match TRBD1. Germline values: CDR1 SGHDN, CDR2 FVKESK. The CDR3 is 15 amino acids. The junction had 9 bases not matched to a gene; V was cut back by 4 bases and J by 7 bases. The CDR3 spells CASSPAGTGVGTQYF. In DNA, the CDR3 is TGTGCCAGCAGCCCGGCAGGGACAGGGGTTGGGACCCAGTACTTC.

This clonotype was counted at least ten times. V usage is TRBV7-4 and J usage is TRBJ2-7; 11 bases align to TRBD2. CDR3 length equals 19 residues. Germline V gene sequence: CDR1 SGHVT, CDR2 SQSDAQ. V gave up 5 bases and J gave up 0 bases; unmatched junction bases: 15. The CDR3 DNA follows: TGTGCCAGCAGCCGAAACACTAGCGGGAGAGTAGGACCCTCCTACGAGCAGTACTTC. This sequence encodes CASSRNTSGRVGPSYEQYF.

This clonotype came up many times. The genes are TRBV7-6 and TRBJ2-1, with 11 positions matching TRBD2. The CDR3 totals 20 residues. The germline CDR1 and CDR2 sequences are SGHVS and FNYEAQ. The V gene end was trimmed by 1 base and the J gene end by 9 bases; junction bases not matched to a gene: 20. In DNA, the CDR3 is TGTGCCAGCAGCTTAGTTACAGGGCCCCCAACTAGCGGGAGTGAGGGTGAGCAGTTCTTC. Translation: CASSLVTGPPTSGSEGEQFF.

V is TRBV29-1 and J is TRBJ2-2; possible D gene TRBD2, 6 bases. Germline CDR1 and CDR2: SQVTM and ANQGSEA. Trimming shortened V by 7 bases and J by 5 bases, and 14 bases separated the two germline ends. The CDR3 loop spans 13 amino acids. CDR3 DNA sequence: TGCAGCGCCGGGGCGGGGCCTACCGGGGAGCTGTTTTTT. This gives the protein CSAGAGPTGELFF.

This clonotype appeared many times. This rearrangement joins TRBV4-2 to TRBJ1-1; 8 positions match TRBD1. V gave up 1 base and J gave up 1 base; unmatched junction bases: 14. Germline assignment: CDR1 LGHNA and CDR2 YNFKEQ. This CDR3 contains 19 residues. The CDR3: CASSQGERTGLFWNTEAFF. The CDR3 DNA reads TGTGCCAGCAGCCAAGGGGAGCGGACAGGGTTGTTTTGGAACACTGAAGCTTTCTTT.

The V and J genes are TRBV25-1 and TRBJ2-3, with 13 bases that match TRBD2. This CDR3 spans 20 amino acids. Trimming removed 6 bases from V and 0 bases from J; junction bases left unmatched: 15. Germline CDR1 is MGHDK and CDR2 is SYGVNS. CDR3 DNA: TGTGCCAGCAGACTCCCGGGACTAGCGGGGACACCTAAAAGCACAGATACGCAGTATTTT. Its protein product is CASRLPGLAGTPKSTDTQYF.

This clonotype was seen many times. The chain joins TRBV27 to TRBJ2-7; D is perhaps TRBD2 (5 bases). CDR1 MNHEY and CDR2 SMNVEV come from the germline V gene (reference sequence). The CDR3 loop spans 13 amino acids. Trimming removed 4 bases at V and 4 bases at J, with 11 bases between. The CDR3 nucleotides are TGTGCCAGCAGTTATGGTCCGGGGTACGAGCAGTACTTC. Amino acid sequence: CASSYGPGYEQYF.

This clonotype came up many times. The chain uses TRBV9 and TRBJ2-3; D unclear. CDR3 length: 13 residues. CDR1 is SGDLS and CDR2 is YYNGEE in the germline V gene. V lost 0 bases and J 2 bases, leaving 4 bases between the germline ends. CDR3 region: CASSVVPTDTQYF. The DNA for the CDR3 is TGTGCCAGCAGCGTAGTACCCACAGATACGCAGTATTTT. Full variable domain (remainder filled in from reference TRBV9 and TRBJ2-3): DSGVTQTPKHLITATGQRVTLRCSPRSGDLSVYWYQQSLDQGLQFLIQYYNGEERAKGNILERFSAQQFPDLHSELNLSSLELGDSALYFCASSVVPTDTQYFGPGTRLTVL.

Notes on this clonotype: Since a much larger clone is just one base distant, this may be a read error. The chain employs TRBV9 and TRBJ1-1, with a tentative D call TRBD1 (6 bases). The CDR3 runs 14 residues. Trimming pared 8 bases from V and 4 bases from J, leaving 18 bases between. Germline V lookup: CDR1 SGDLS, CDR2 YYNGEE. CDR3 loop: CASNTGQMSTEAFF. CDR3 coding DNA: TGTGCCAGTAATACTGGACAGATGAGCACTGAAGCTTTCTTT.

The chain recombines TRBV10-2 with TRBJ1-5, with 10 bases aligning to TRBD1. The CDR3 is made up of 16 amino acids. CDR1 and CDR2 (germline): WSHSY, SAAADI. The trim removed 6 bases at V and 11 bases at J, leaving 16 bases unmatched. CDR3 DNA sequence: TGCGCCAGCAGCAGTAGTGACAGGGGGCTGCCGGAGGCCCAGCATTTT. Amino acids: CASSSSDRGLPEAQHF.

The chain is built from TRBV2 and TRBJ2-7, with 13 bases aligning to TRBD2. Trimming took 6 bases from V and 3 from J; bases not matched to a gene: 8. The germline V gene has CDR1 SNHLY and CDR2 FYNNEI. CDR3 length: 16 amino acids. DNA of the CDR3: TGTGCCAGCAGGGCTCGGACTAGCGGGAGTGTCTACGAGCAGTACTTC. Protein: CASRARTSGSVYEQYF.

J is TRBJ1-2 and V is TRBV7-6, with D possibly matching TRBD1 (6 bases). Trimming removed 5 bases from V and 4 bases from J, with 17 bases in between. There are 15 residues in the CDR3. Germline CDR1 is SGHVS and CDR2 is FNYEAQ. CDR3 sequence: CASSVGQGLVYGYTF. CDR3 DNA sequence: TGTGCCAGCAGCGTAGGTCAGGGGCTCGTCTATGGCTACACCTTC.

This clonotype was counted many times. This sequence joins TRBV4-1 and TRBJ2-7; the D call may be TRBD1 or TRBD2 (5 bases each). Trimming took 0 bases from V and 2 from J, leaving 14 bases between them. The germline V gene encodes CDR1 MGHRA and CDR2 YSYEKL. This CDR3 is 16 amino acids long. The CDR3 bases are TGCGCCAGCAGCCAAGAACCCGGGGCTGGGACCTACGAGCAGTACTTC. Translation gives CASSQEPGAGTYEQYF.

This clonotype was seen more than once but under ten times. This rearrangement joins TRBV12-3 or TRBV12-4 to TRBJ1-1, with D tentatively TRBD1 (6 bases). The germline V and J ends were trimmed by 4 bases and 4 bases, with 13 bases remaining between them. This CDR3 region has 14 residues. CDR3 sequence (DNA): TGTGCCAGCAGTTACAGGGAAACAGGCACTGAAGCTTTCTTT. It specifies CASSYRETGTEAFF.

Only a few counts were recorded for this clonotype. The V gene is TRBV6-1, the J gene TRBJ2-2; unclear D gene. With 0 bases removed from V and 1 base from J, the gap between germline ends came to 6 bases. The CDR3 loop spans 15 amino acids. Germline-derived CDR1 and CDR2 are MNHNS and SASEGT. In nucleotides, the CDR3 is TGTGCCAGCAGTGAAGCGTGGCAGAACACCGGGGAGCTGTTTTTT. This translates into CASSEAWQNTGELFF.

This clonotype was seen repeatedly, ten times or more. The chain has TRBV12-3 or TRBV12-4 and TRBJ2-3; 9 positions match TRBD1. The CDR3 is made up of 16 amino acids. With V trimmed by 5 bases and J by 4 bases, 10 bases remained unmatched. The CDR3 DNA reads TGTGCCAGCAGTCCGGGACAGGGTAGCGTCTCAGATACGCAGTATTTT. This translates into CASSPGQGSVSDTQYF.

Concerning this clonotype itself: A read error may explain this, as a much larger clone is one base away. The chain employs TRBV14 and TRBJ1-1, with D perhaps matching TRBD1 (6 bases). The CDR3 consists of 16 residues. CDR1 is SGHDN, CDR2 FVKESK, per germline. In DNA, the CDR3 is TGTGCCAGCAGCCACCCCGGACAGACTATGAACACTGATGCTTTCTTT. This sequence encodes CASSHPGQTMNTDAFF. The entire variable domain, with the rest obtained from reference TRBV14 and TRBJ1-1, is as follows: EAGVTQFPSHSVIEKGQTVTLRCDPISGHDNLYWYRRVMGKEIKFLLHFVKESKQDESGMPNNRFLAERTGGTYSTLKVQPAELEDSGVYFCASSHPGQTMNTDAFFGQGTRLTVV.

This clonotype was seen a few times. The chain has TRBV18 and TRBJ2-7, with D possibly TRBD1 on 6 matching bases. V was clipped by 4 bases and J by 2 bases, with 15 bases between them. The CDR3 sequence is 15 residues long. Germline loops: CDR1 KGHSH, CDR2 LQKENI. The CDR3 coding sequence is TGTGCCAGCTCACTGACAGGCACCGCGGCCTACGAGCAGTACTTC. Amino acids: CASSLTGTAAYEQYF.